These T cell receptor beta chains were read from a single sample in a study of post-analysis software for immune sequencing data. Via MiXCR, TCRdb re-called the PCR reads, giving one row per CDR3 protein. The table shows around 770,000 distinct CDR3 sequences, with roughly 46% occurring only once. The sample was blood. The receptors derive from a girl aged 10 to 17 with multiple sclerosis. Each CDR3 is given with its conserved first and last residue. A D gene is named only where the DNA matches it firmly. The size entry is marked missing in some rows and otherwise reads once, few, many or a size class.

abundance: .; d_gene: .; v_gene: TRBV5-1; j_gene: TRBJ2-1; CDR3nt: TGCGCCAGCAGCTTTTCTAGCGTTGAGCAGTTCTTC; CDR3aa: CASSFSSVEQFF
abundance: few; d_gene: .; v_gene: TRBV5-5; j_gene: TRBJ2-1; CDR3nt: TGTGCCAGCAGCTTTGGCCTCCCACACAATGAGCAGTTCTTC; CDR3aa: CASSFGLPHNEQFF
abundance: .; d_gene: .; v_gene: TRBV5-1; j_gene: TRBJ2-6; CDR3nt: TGCGCCAGCAGCTTCGGACCGGTGGCTAGCTCTGGGGCCAACGTCCTGACTTTC; CDR3aa: CASSFGPVASSGANVLTF
abundance: few; d_gene: .; v_gene: TRBV20-1; j_gene: TRBJ2-3; CDR3nt: TGCAGTGCTAGAGGGGGACGAACGGCAGATACGCAGTATTTT; CDR3aa: CSARGGRTADTQYF
abundance: .; d_gene: .; v_gene: TRBV28; j_gene: TRBJ2-7; CDR3nt: TGTGCCAGCAGTTACAGGGTATACGAGCAGTACTTC; CDR3aa: CASSYRVYEQYF
abundance: .; d_gene: TRBD2; v_gene: TRBV5-1; j_gene: TRBJ2-7; CDR3nt: TGCGCCAGCGCTCTGGGGACTAGCGGCTACGAGCAGTACTTC; CDR3aa: CASALGTSGYEQYF
abundance: .; d_gene: TRBD2; v_gene: TRBV6-5; j_gene: TRBJ2-1; CDR3nt: TGTGCCAGCAGTTACTCGGCGCTAACTAGCGGGGGCCATGAGCAGTTCTTC; CDR3aa: CASSYSALTSGGHEQFF
abundance: .; d_gene: .; v_gene: TRBV28; j_gene: TRBJ2-7; CDR3nt: TGTGCCAGCAGTCCGCACTGGGACCAAGCTCGGGAGCAGTACTTC; CDR3aa: CASSPHWDQAREQYF
abundance: .; d_gene: TRBD2; v_gene: TRBV28; j_gene: TRBJ2-3; CDR3nt: TGTGCCAGCAGTTCCGGGACTAGCGGGAGGAGCACAGATACGCAGTATTTT; CDR3aa: CASSSGTSGRSTDTQYF
abundance: .; d_gene: TRBD2; v_gene: TRBV29-1; j_gene: TRBJ2-1; CDR3nt: TGCAGCGCCTCGGCTAGCGGGAAAAGGAATGAGCAGTTCTTC; CDR3aa: CSASASGKRNEQFF
abundance: few; d_gene: TRBD2; v_gene: TRBV5-1; j_gene: TRBJ2-1; CDR3nt: TGCGCCAGCAGCTTGGAGTTCGCGGGAGATTTTGGCAATGAGCAGTTCTTC; CDR3aa: CASSLEFAGDFGNEQFF
abundance: few; d_gene: .; v_gene: TRBV29-1; j_gene: TRBJ1-2; CDR3nt: TGCAGCGCAAGGGACCAAGGGGATGGTTACACCTTC; CDR3aa: CSARDQGDGYTF
abundance: few; d_gene: .; v_gene: TRBV4-1; j_gene: TRBJ2-5; CDR3nt: TGCGCCAGCAGCCGTTCGGGAGAGACCCAGTACTTC; CDR3aa: CASSRSGETQYF
abundance: .; d_gene: TRBD1; v_gene: TRBV27; j_gene: TRBJ2-7; CDR3nt: TGTGCCTGCAGGAGACAGGGGGATTACGAGCAGTACTTC; CDR3aa: CACRRQGDYEQYF
abundance: .; d_gene: TRBD2; v_gene: TRBV27; j_gene: TRBJ2-3; CDR3nt: TGTGCCAGCAGTTTGACCGCCCCCGTAGCGGGAGGAGCTACAGATACGCAGTATTTT; CDR3aa: CASSLTAPVAGGATDTQYF
abundance: few; d_gene: TRBD1; v_gene: TRBV20-1; j_gene: TRBJ1-5; CDR3nt: TGCAGTGCTAGTCGGGGGGGGCAGGGGGCTCAGCCCCAGCATTTT; CDR3aa: CSASRGGQGAQPQHF
abundance: .; d_gene: .; v_gene: TRBV10-2; j_gene: TRBJ1-1; CDR3nt: TGCGCCAGCGGAACATCGGCTGAAGCTTTCTTT; CDR3aa: CASGTSAEAFF
abundance: few; d_gene: .; v_gene: TRBV7-2; j_gene: TRBJ1-2; CDR3nt: TGTGCCAGGAGACCACAGGGCCTGGGTGGCTACACCTTC; CDR3aa: CARRPQGLGGYTF
abundance: .; d_gene: TRBD2; v_gene: TRBV7-2; j_gene: TRBJ2-7; CDR3nt: TGTGCCAGCAGTTACAAAGGGGCTAGCGGGAGTTACGAGCAGTACTTC; CDR3aa: CASSYKGASGSYEQYF
abundance: few; d_gene: TRBD1; v_gene: TRBV6-5; j_gene: TRBJ2-7; CDR3nt: TGTGCCAGCGCCCGGGACAGGGATCACGAGCAGTACTTC; CDR3aa: CASARDRDHEQYF
abundance: .; d_gene: .; v_gene: TRBV6-4; j_gene: TRBJ2-5; CDR3nt: TGTGCCAGCAGTGATCCCCGTGGGACCCAGTACTTC; CDR3aa: CASSDPRGTQYF
abundance: .; d_gene: .; v_gene: TRBV9; j_gene: TRBJ2-5; CDR3nt: TGTGCCAGCAGCGAACAGGCCTTTGGGGAGACCCAGTACTTC; CDR3aa: CASSEQAFGETQYF
abundance: few; d_gene: .; v_gene: TRBV10-3; j_gene: TRBJ1-2; CDR3nt: TGTGCCATCAATCACGGGGATGGCTACACCTTC; CDR3aa: CAINHGDGYTF
abundance: .; d_gene: TRBD2; v_gene: TRBV20-1; j_gene: TRBJ2-1; CDR3nt: TGCAGTGCTAGAGGGACTAGCGGGAGGGCTAGCGGGAATGAGCAGTTCTTC; CDR3aa: CSARGTSGRASGNEQFF
abundance: .; d_gene: TRBD2; v_gene: TRBV7-2; j_gene: TRBJ2-3; CDR3nt: TGTGCCAGCAGCGGATCTAGCGGGGTCACAGATACGCAGTATTTT; CDR3aa: CASSGSSGVTDTQYF
abundance: .; d_gene: .; v_gene: TRBV29-1; j_gene: TRBJ2-1; CDR3nt: TGCAGCGTGCAACGGACTCCCGAGGTATGGGGGCAGTTCTTC; CDR3aa: CSVQRTPEVWGQFF
abundance: .; d_gene: .; v_gene: TRBV20-1; j_gene: TRBJ2-5; CDR3nt: TGCAGTGCTAGAGATAAACTATCGGGGTACTTC; CDR3aa: CSARDKLSGYF
abundance: .; d_gene: .; v_gene: TRBV6-5; j_gene: TRBJ1-4; CDR3nt: TGTGCCAGCAGTTCTCAGGGCACAGGTGAAAAACTGTTTTTT; CDR3aa: CASSSQGTGEKLFF
abundance: once; d_gene: .; v_gene: TRBV6-1; j_gene: TRBJ1-3; CDR3nt: TGTGCCAGCACCCTCCTTTGGGAGGGTGGAAACACCATATATTTT; CDR3aa: CASTLLWEGGNTIYF
abundance: .; d_gene: .; v_gene: TRBV20-1; j_gene: TRBJ1-1; CDR3nt: TGCAGTGCTAGACCCCAACGGGGAAGACAGGCGAACACTGAAGCTTTCTTT; CDR3aa: CSARPQRGRQANTEAFF
abundance: .; d_gene: .; v_gene: TRBV7-9; j_gene: TRBJ2-7; CDR3nt: TGTGCCAGCACCCGCAGCGGCCTAGAGCAGTACTTC; CDR3aa: CASTRSGLEQYF
abundance: .; d_gene: .; v_gene: TRBV7-9; j_gene: TRBJ1-2; CDR3nt: TGTGCCAGCAGCTTAGTGGAGTCCAGGGGCTACACCTTC; CDR3aa: CASSLVESRGYTF
abundance: .; d_gene: .; v_gene: TRBV29-1; j_gene: TRBJ2-3; CDR3nt: TGCAGCGTTGTAAGGGAGACAGATACGCAGTATTTT; CDR3aa: CSVVRETDTQYF
abundance: .; d_gene: .; v_gene: TRBV6-2/TRBV6-3; j_gene: TRBJ2-2; CDR3nt: TGTGCCAGCAGTTATTGGGATGGGGAGCTGTTTTTT; CDR3aa: CASSYWDGELFF
abundance: few; d_gene: .; v_gene: TRBV6-2/TRBV6-3; j_gene: TRBJ2-5; CDR3nt: TGTGCCAGCGGCTCGACTAGTAGCGACAATGAGCAGTACTTC; CDR3aa: CASGSTSSDNEQYF
abundance: .; d_gene: .; v_gene: TRBV29-1; j_gene: TRBJ1-1; CDR3nt: TGCAGCGCTTCCAGCTGGATCATGAACACTGAAGCTTTCTTT; CDR3aa: CSASSWIMNTEAFF
abundance: .; d_gene: TRBD2; v_gene: TRBV6-2/TRBV6-3; j_gene: TRBJ2-1; CDR3nt: TGTGCCAGCAGCCAGCACCCACCAGGTCCCGGGACTAGCGGTTACAATGAGCAGTTCTTC; CDR3aa: CASSQHPPGPGTSGYNEQFF
abundance: .; d_gene: .; v_gene: TRBV5-1; j_gene: TRBJ2-5; CDR3nt: TGCGCCAGCAGCCAGGGACTGGCAAATGAGCAGTACTTC; CDR3aa: CASSQGLANEQYF
abundance: .; d_gene: TRBD2; v_gene: TRBV11-3; j_gene: TRBJ2-1; CDR3nt: TGTGCCAGCAGCTTAGGGCGAGCGGGAGGGCCGGGTGAGCAGTTCTTC; CDR3aa: CASSLGRAGGPGEQFF
abundance: once; d_gene: .; v_gene: TRBV20-1; j_gene: TRBJ2-5; CDR3nt: TGCAGCCACCGGGACTCTAAAGAGACCCAGTACTTC; CDR3aa: CSHRDSKETQYF
abundance: .; d_gene: TRBD1; v_gene: TRBV7-2; j_gene: TRBJ2-7; CDR3nt: TGTGCCAGCAGCATGGGACAGGGTGCCTACGAGCAGTACTTC; CDR3aa: CASSMGQGAYEQYF
abundance: .; d_gene: TRBD1; v_gene: TRBV15; j_gene: TRBJ1-2; CDR3nt: TGTGCCACCAGCAGTCGACAGGGCCGATCTAATGGCTACACCTTC; CDR3aa: CATSSRQGRSNGYTF
abundance: .; d_gene: .; v_gene: TRBV14; j_gene: TRBJ2-1; CDR3nt: TGTGCCAGCAGCCAAGAGTTGGGGGTAGGACAGTTCTTC; CDR3aa: CASSQELGVGQFF
abundance: .; d_gene: .; v_gene: TRBV20-1; j_gene: TRBJ2-5; CDR3nt: TGCAGTGCTAGACCCTTCTTGGAGTCGTACCAAGAGACCCAGTACTTC; CDR3aa: CSARPFLESYQETQYF
abundance: .; d_gene: .; v_gene: TRBV7-6; j_gene: TRBJ1-1; CDR3nt: TGTGCCAGCAGCTTAGAGGCAGGGATGAACACTGAAGCTTTCTTT; CDR3aa: CASSLEAGMNTEAFF
abundance: .; d_gene: .; v_gene: TRBV6-2/TRBV6-3; j_gene: TRBJ2-7; CDR3nt: TGTGCCAGCAGTTACTCCCGGACTGGTGAGGCTTCCTACGAGCAGTACTTC; CDR3aa: CASSYSRTGEASYEQYF
abundance: .; d_gene: .; v_gene: TRBV6-5; j_gene: TRBJ2-7; CDR3nt: TGTGCCAGCAGTTACACCCGAGGCGGTTACGAGCAGTACTTC; CDR3aa: CASSYTRGGYEQYF
abundance: .; d_gene: TRBD1; v_gene: TRBV12-5; j_gene: TRBJ2-2; CDR3nt: TGTGCTAGTGGTTTGGGAGTAGGGACAGGGTTTGTCGGGGAGCTGTTTTTT; CDR3aa: CASGLGVGTGFVGELFF
abundance: .; d_gene: TRBD2; v_gene: TRBV6-5; j_gene: TRBJ2-7; CDR3nt: TGTGCCAGCAGTTCCTCCCTAGCGGGAGGTGACGAGCAGTACTTC; CDR3aa: CASSSSLAGGDEQYF
abundance: once; d_gene: TRBD1; v_gene: TRBV27; j_gene: TRBJ1-2; CDR3nt: TGTGCCAGCAGGGTACCGGGACAGGGGGCGCGGGGCTATGGCTACACCTTC; CDR3aa: CASRVPGQGARGYGYTF
abundance: .; d_gene: .; v_gene: TRBV6-5; j_gene: TRBJ2-4; CDR3nt: TGTGCCAGCAGTTCCGGGGCCTTTCTAGAGACCGAGTACTTC; CDR3aa: CASSSGAFLETEYF
abundance: once; d_gene: TRBD1; v_gene: TRBV6-6; j_gene: TRBJ2-7; CDR3nt: TGTGCCAGCAGCCCGAGGACAGGGGATCTTTTCCCCCTCGAGCAGTACTTC; CDR3aa: CASSPRTGDLFPLEQYF
abundance: .; d_gene: TRBD2; v_gene: TRBV7-6; j_gene: TRBJ2-1; CDR3nt: TGTGCCAGCAGCACCCCAAAAGCGGGAGGGCCCAAGAATGAACAGTTCTTC; CDR3aa: CASSTPKAGGPKNEQFF